This T cell receptor (beta chain) stems from a study of blood T cell repertoires in COVID-19. As for the study in general: There were acute and convalescent COVID-19 samples, and they came from the United States, Italy and Spain. Nucleic acid was either cDNA or gDNA, and it came from T cells, B-cell-depleted T cells, or PBMCs.

Seattle participants joined during active infection and were tracked over time. Here immunoSEQ multiplex PCR was the method, and the copy in TCRdb shows in-frame clones only, minus some. Of fewer than 30,000 clones listed, 90% to 95% were seen once; the top ten hold around 0.8%. The V gene's germline CDR1 is SGHRS and CDR2 YFSETQ. V gave up 0 bases and J gave up 8 bases; unmatched junction bases: 9. CDR3 length equals 15 residues. Sequenced: peripheral blood. The chain employs TRBV5-1 and TRBJ1-2; 8 bases are a match to TRBD1. The sequence was collected from an older woman with COVID-19, enrolled during active disease. The CDR3 nucleotides are TGCGCCAGCAGCTTGGCCGCCGACAGGGGTGGCGGCTACACCTTC. Translation gives CASSLAADRGGGYTF.